This TCR beta chain was sequenced for a study of beta chain features in type 1 diabetes. Study-level points and caveats: There was no resolution here of whether HLA type influences TCRB rearrangement. Moderately but significantly shorter TCRB CDR3s were found in Type 1 diabetes patients in all four CD4+ subsets.

The collection from each donor was one heparinised blood draw averaging about 110 mL. V dropped 0 bases and J dropped 5; count of bases not matched to a gene: 1. The CDR3 spans 14 residues. The germline gives CDR1 SEHNR, CDR2 FQNEAQ (reference sequence). Reverse transcription of all isolated RNA meant that expressed TCRB transcripts were sequenced. The method was immunoSEQ multiplex PCR; TCRdb's version includes in-frame clones alone and lacks a portion of them. This repertoire shows 200,000 to 300,000 clones, 25% to 30% found once; its top ten account for roughly 4%. About this clone: Its antigen is not identified.

The sequenced material came from central memory CD4+ T cells from blood. The source of this sequence is a man in his thirties or forties in good health. The chain combines TRBV7-9 with TRBJ1-2; 9 bases align to TRBD1. This CDR3 reads CASSLAGTGYGYTF. CDR3 DNA sequence: TGTGCCAGCAGCTTAGCGGGGACAGGGTATGGCTACACCTTC.